This passage covers 6 T cell receptor beta chains from one sample sequenced in a study of T-cell reconstitution after alpha-beta-depleted transplantation in children. Preparation of the TCRbeta library involved a method that used unique molecular identifiers. From the PCR reads, TCRdb called clonotypes with MiXCR, one entry per CDR3 protein. Of about 230,000 distinct CDR3 sequences detected, approximately 9.7% appear once; the ten largest clones hold roughly 5.1%. The source was PBMCs from the stem cell graft donor, collected from the stem cell graft. Receptors originate from a human donor who donated a stem cell graft to a child with SCID.

This clonotype was seen repeatedly, ten times or more. The CDR3 nucleotides are TGCGCCAGCAGCGCTCTAGCGGGGAGCTCCTACGAGCAGTACTTC. Amino acid sequence: CASSALAGSSYEQYF. The chain couples TRBV5-1 to TRBJ2-7, with 9 positions matching TRBD2. This CDR3 is built from 15 residues. Losses at the gene ends were 4 bases for V and 0 bases for J; bases not matched to a gene: 5. CDR1 is SGHRS, CDR2 YFSETQ, per germline.

This clonotype was counted between two and nine times. The V and J genes are TRBV20-1 and TRBJ2-3, with a weak D call TRBD2 (5 bases). CDR3 size: 16 residues. V lost 1 base to trimming and J lost 0 bases, with 14 bases between them. Looked up from germline, CDR1 is DFQATT and CDR2 is SNEGSKA (reference sequence). This CDR3 reads CSARGKPAASTDTQYF. CDR3 nucleotide sequence: TGCAGTGCTAGAGGCAAGCCAGCGGCTAGCACAGATACGCAGTATTTT.

This clonotype occurred many times. The genes are TRBV5-1 and TRBJ2-7, with D possibly matching TRBD2 (6 bases). V lost 0 bases, J lost 4 bases, and 17 bases lay in between. The CDR3 consists of 16 residues. Per the germline V gene, CDR1 is SGHRS and CDR2 is YFSETQ. This chain's CDR3 is CASSLEGGGRSYEQYF. CDR3 DNA: TGCGCCAGCAGCTTGGAAGGTGGGGGGAGGTCGTACGAGCAGTACTTC.

This clonotype was counted ten times or more. The chain uses TRBV29-1 and TRBJ2-5, with TRBD1 identical over 9 bases. Losses at the gene ends were 6 bases for V and 5 bases for J; bases not matched to a gene: 7. CDR1 and CDR2 from the germline V gene are SQVTM and ANQGSEA. This CDR3 region has 13 residues. CDR3 loop: CSVDPGQGETQYF. The DNA of the CDR3 is TGCAGCGTGGACCCCGGACAGGGGGAGACCCAGTACTTC.

This clonotype was counted ten times or more. The J gene is TRBJ1-2, the V gene TRBV5-1; D unresolved. Germline V CDR1 and CDR2: SGHRS, YFSETQ. Trimming took 4 bases from V and 5 from J, leaving 12 bases between them. This CDR3 is 13 amino acids long. As DNA, the CDR3 is TGCGCCAGCAGCGCCTGGACTGAGTATGGCTACACCTTC. It is translated as CASSAWTEYGYTF.

This clonotype came up many times. The chain recombines TRBV2 with TRBJ1-5; D gene uncertain. Germline assignment: CDR1 SNHLY and CDR2 FYNNEI. The V end lost 7 bases, the J end lost 0 bases, and 10 bases lay between the germline ends. The CDR3 is 14 amino acids. CDR3 region: CASTQGNSNQPQHF. CDR3 DNA sequence: TGTGCCAGCACCCAAGGAAATAGCAATCAGCCCCAGCATTTT.